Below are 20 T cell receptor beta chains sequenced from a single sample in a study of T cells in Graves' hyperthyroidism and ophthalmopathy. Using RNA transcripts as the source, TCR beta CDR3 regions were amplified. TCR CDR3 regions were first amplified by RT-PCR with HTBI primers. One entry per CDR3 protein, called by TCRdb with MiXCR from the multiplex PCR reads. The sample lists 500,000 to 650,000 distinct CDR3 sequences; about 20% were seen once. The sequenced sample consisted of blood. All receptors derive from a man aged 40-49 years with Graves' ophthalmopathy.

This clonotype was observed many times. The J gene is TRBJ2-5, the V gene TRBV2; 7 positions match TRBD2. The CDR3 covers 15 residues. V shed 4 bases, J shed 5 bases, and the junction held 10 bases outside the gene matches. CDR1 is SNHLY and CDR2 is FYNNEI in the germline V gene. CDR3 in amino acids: CASSGSRTSWETQYF. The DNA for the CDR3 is TGTGCCAGCAGTGGAAGCAGGACTAGTTGGGAGACCCAGTACTTC.

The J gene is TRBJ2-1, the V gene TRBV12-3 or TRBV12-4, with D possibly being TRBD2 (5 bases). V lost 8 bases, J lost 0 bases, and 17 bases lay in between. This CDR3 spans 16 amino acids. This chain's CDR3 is CASLFGLENSYNEQFF. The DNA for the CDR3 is TGTGCCAGCCTTTTTGGACTCGAAAACTCCTACAATGAGCAGTTCTTC.

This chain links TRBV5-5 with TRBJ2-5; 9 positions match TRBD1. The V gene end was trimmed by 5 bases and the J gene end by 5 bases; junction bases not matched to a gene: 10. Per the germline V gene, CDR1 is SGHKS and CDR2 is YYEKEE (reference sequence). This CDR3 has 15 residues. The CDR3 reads CASRWTGAVEETQYF. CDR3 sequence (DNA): TGTGCCAGCAGATGGACAGGGGCTGTAGAGGAGACCCAGTACTTC.

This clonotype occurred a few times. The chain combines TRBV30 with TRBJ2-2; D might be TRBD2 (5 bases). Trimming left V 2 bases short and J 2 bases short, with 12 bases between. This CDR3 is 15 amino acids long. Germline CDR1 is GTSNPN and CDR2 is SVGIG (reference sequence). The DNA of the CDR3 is TGTGCCTGGAGTTGGAGTAGCGCAAACACCGGGGAGCTGTTTTTT. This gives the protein CAWSWSSANTGELFF.

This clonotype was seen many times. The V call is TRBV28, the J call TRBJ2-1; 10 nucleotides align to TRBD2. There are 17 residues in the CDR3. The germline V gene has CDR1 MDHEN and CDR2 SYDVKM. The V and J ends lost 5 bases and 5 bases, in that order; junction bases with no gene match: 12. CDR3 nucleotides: TGTGCCAGCAGTCCACAAGACCTAGCGGGAGATCACAATGAGCAGTTCTTC. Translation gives CASSPQDLAGDHNEQFF.

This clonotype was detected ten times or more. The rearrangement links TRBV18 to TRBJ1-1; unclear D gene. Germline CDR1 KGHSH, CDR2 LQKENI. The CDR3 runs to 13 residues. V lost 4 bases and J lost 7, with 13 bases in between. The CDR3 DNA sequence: TGTGCCAGCTCACTATACGACGGGGTTGAAGCTTTCTTT. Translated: CASSLYDGVEAFF.

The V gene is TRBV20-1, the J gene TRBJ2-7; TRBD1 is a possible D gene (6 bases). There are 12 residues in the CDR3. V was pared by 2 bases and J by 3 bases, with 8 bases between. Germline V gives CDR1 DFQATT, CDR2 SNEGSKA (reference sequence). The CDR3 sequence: CSARHRDYEQYF. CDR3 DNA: TGCAGTGCTAGACACAGGGACTACGAGCAGTACTTC.

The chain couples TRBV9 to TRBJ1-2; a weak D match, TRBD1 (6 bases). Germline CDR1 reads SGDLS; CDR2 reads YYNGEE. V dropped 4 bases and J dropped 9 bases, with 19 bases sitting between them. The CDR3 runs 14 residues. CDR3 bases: TGTGCCAGCAGCATGGGGTGGGGGGCCAGGAGCTACACCTTC. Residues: CASSMGWGARSYTF.

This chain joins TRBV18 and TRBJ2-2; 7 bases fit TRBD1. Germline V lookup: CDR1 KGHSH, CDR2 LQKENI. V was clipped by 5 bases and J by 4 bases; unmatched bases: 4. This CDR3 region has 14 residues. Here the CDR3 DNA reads TGTGCCAGCTCAACGACAGGGCCCACCGGGGAGCTGTTTTTT. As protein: CASSTTGPTGELFF.

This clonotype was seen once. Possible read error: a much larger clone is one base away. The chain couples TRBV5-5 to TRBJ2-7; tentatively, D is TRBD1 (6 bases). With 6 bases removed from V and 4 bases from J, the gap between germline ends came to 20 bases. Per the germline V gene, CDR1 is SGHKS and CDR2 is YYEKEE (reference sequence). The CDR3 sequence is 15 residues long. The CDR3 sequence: CASIFRDTTTYEQYF. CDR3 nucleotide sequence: TGTGCCAGCATCTTCCGGGACACTACCACTTACGAGCAGTACTTC.

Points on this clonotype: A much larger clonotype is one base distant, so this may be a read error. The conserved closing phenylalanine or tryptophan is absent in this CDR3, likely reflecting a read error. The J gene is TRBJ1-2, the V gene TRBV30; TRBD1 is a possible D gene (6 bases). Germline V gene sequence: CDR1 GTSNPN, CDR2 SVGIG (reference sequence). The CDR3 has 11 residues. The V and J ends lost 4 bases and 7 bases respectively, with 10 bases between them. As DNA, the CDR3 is TGTGCCTGGACAGGGGTAGGTGGCTACACCCTC. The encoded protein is CAWTGVGGYTL.

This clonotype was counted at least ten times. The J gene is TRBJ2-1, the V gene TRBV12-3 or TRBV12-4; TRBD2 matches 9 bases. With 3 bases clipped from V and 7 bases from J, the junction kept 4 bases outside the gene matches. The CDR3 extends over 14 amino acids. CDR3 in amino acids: CASSLGGGANEQFF. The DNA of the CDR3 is TGTGCCAGCAGTTTGGGCGGGGGGGCAAATGAGCAGTTCTTC.

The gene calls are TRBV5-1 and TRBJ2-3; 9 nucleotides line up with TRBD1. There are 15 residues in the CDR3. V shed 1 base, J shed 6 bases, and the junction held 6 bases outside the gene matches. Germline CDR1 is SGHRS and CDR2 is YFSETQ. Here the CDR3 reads CASSLTGGEGDTQYF. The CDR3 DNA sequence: TGCGCCAGCAGCTTGACAGGGGGCGAGGGGGATACGCAGTATTTT. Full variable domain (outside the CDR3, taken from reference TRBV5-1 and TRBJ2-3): KAGVTQTPRYLIKTRGQQVTLSCSPISGHRSVSWYQQTPGQGLQFLFEYFSETQRNKGNFPGRFSGRQFSNSRSEMNVSTLELGDSALYLCASSLTGGEGDTQYFGPGTRLTVL.

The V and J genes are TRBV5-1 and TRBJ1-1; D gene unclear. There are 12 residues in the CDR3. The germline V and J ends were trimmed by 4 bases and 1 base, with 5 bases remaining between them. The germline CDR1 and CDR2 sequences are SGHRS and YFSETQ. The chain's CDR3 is CASSASNTEAFF. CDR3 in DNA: TGCGCCAGCAGCGCATCGAACACTGAAGCTTTCTTT.

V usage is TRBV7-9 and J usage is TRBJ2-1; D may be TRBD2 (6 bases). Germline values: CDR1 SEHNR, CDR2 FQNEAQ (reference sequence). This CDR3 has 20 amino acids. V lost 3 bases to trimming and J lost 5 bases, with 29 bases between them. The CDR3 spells CASSFRRASTDQPTHNEQFF. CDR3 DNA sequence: TGTGCCAGCAGCTTTAGGAGGGCGAGTACAGATCAACCTACACACAATGAGCAGTTCTTC.

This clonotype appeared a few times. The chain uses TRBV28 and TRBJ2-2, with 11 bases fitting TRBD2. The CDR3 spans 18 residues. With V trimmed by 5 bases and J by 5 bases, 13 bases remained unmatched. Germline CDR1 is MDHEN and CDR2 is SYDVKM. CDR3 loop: CASSRAATSGRLTGELFF. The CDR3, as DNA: TGTGCCAGCAGTCGCGCCGCCACTAGCGGGAGATTGACCGGGGAGCTGTTTTTT.

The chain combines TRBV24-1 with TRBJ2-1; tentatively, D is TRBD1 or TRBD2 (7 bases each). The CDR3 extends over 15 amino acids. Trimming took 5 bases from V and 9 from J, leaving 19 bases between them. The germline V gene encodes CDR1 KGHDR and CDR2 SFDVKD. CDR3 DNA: TGTGCCACCAGTGGTACCAGGGGGGGCTTCGCTGAGCAGTTCTTC. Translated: CATSGTRGGFAEQFF.

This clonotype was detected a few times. The DNA for the CDR3 is TGTGCCAGCTCACCATTATCCAGGGCCGACGAGCAGTACTTC. Translating it yields CASSPLSRADEQYF. The genes are TRBV18 and TRBJ2-7, with D perhaps TRBD1 (5 bases). Germline V gene data show CDR1 as KGHSH and CDR2 as LQKENI. This CDR3 has 14 amino acids. Between the trimmed V and J ends, which lost 2 bases and 5 bases, there was a span of 13 bases.

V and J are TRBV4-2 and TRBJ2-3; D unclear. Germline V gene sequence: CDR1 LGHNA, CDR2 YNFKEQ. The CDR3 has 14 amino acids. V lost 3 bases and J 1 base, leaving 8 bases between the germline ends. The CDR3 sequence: CASSQLTRTDTQYF. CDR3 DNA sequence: TGTGCCAGCAGCCAGTTGACTCGCACAGATACGCAGTATTTT.

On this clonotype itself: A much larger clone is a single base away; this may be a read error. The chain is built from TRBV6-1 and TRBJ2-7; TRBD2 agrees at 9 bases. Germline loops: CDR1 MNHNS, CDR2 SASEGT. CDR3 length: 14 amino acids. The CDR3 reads CAGSPSGTSYEQYF. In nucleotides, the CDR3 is TGTGCCGGCAGTCCTAGCGGGACCTCCTACGAGCAGTACTTC.